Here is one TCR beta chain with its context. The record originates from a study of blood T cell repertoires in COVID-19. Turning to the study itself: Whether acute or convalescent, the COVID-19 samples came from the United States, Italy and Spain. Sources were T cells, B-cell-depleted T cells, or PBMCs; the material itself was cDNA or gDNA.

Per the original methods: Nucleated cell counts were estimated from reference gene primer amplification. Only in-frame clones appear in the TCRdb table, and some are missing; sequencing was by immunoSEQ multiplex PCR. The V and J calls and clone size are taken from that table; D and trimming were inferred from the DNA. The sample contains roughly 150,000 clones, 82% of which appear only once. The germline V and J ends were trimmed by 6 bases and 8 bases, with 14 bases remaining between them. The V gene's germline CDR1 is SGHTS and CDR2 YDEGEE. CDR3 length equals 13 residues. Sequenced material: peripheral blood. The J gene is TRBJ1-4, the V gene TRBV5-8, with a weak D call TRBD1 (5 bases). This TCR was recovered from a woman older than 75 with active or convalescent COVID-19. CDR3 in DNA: TGTGCCAGCACAAACTGGGGGAGGGAAAAACTGTTTTTT. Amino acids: CASTNWGREKLFF. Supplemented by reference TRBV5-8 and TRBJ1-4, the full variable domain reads EAGVTQSPTHLIKTRGQQATLRCSPISGHTSVYWYQQALGLGLQFLLWYDEGEERNRGNFPPRFSGRQFPNYSSELNVNALELEDSALYLCASTNWGREKLFFGSGTQLSVL.